Shown below are 24 T cell receptor beta chains from a single sample sequenced in a study of blood T cell repertoires in COVID-19. Using immunoSEQ multiplex PCR, the repertoire was profiled, and TCRdb retains in-frame clones only, with some absent. The sample lists about 200,000 clones; roughly 75% were seen once. Sequencing was performed on peripheral blood. The receptors stem from a woman between 70 and 85 years old with acute or convalescent COVID-19.

The genes are TRBV10-3 and TRBJ2-7, with D uncertain. Germline CDR1 reads ENHRY; CDR2 reads SYGVKD. The CDR3 has 12 residues. Trimming took off 6 bases at V and 2 bases at J, with 8 bases between the two ends. The CDR3 here is CAISDGAYEQYF. In nucleotides, the CDR3 is TGTGCCATCAGCGACGGAGCCTACGAGCAGTACTTC.

CDR3 nucleotide sequence: TGTGCCAGCAGCTTCACAGGGGGCACGGCTAATGAAAAACTGTTTTTT. Translation: CASSFTGGTANEKLFF. This chain links TRBV7-9 with TRBJ1-4; 9 nucleotides align to TRBD1. The CDR3 extends over 16 amino acids. Looked up from germline, CDR1 is SEHNR and CDR2 is FQNEAQ (reference sequence). With 3 bases clipped from V and 3 bases from J, the junction kept 5 bases outside the gene matches.

The rearrangement joins TRBV19 to TRBJ2-3; the match to TRBD1 covers 9 bases. The CDR3 runs to 13 residues. CDR1 is LNHDA and CDR2 is SQIVND in the germline V gene (reference sequence). With V trimmed by 5 bases and J by 5 bases, 2 bases remained unmatched. CDR3 amino acids: CASSRQGGDTQYF. Written as DNA, the CDR3 is TGTGCCAGTAGTCGACAGGGGGGAGATACGCAGTATTTT.

The CDR3, as DNA: TGTGCCAGCAGCGCAGGACAGGGGCGCGATCAGCCCCAGCATTTT. It is translated as CASSAGQGRDQPQHF. The chain employs TRBV5-5 and TRBJ1-5, with 9 bases matching TRBD1. Trimming took 4 bases from V and 5 from J; bases not matched to a gene: 7. The germline V gene encodes CDR1 SGHKS and CDR2 YYEKEE (reference sequence). The CDR3 has 15 residues. Full variable domain (remainder filled in from reference TRBV5-5 and TRBJ1-5): DAGVTQSPTHLIKTRGQQVTLRCSPISGHKSVSWYQQVLGQGPQFIFQYYEKEERGRGNFPDRFSARQFPNYSSELNVNALLLGDSALYLCASSAGQGRDQPQHFGDGTRLSIL.

The V and J genes are TRBV7-2 and TRBJ2-2; 7 positions agree with TRBD2. Unmatched junction bases numbered 2, after V lost 1 base and J lost 0 bases. Germline CDR1 SGHTA, CDR2 FQGNSA. The CDR3 runs 16 residues. The CDR3 region has the DNA TGTGCCAGCAGCTTAGTAGCGGGCCCGAACACCGGGGAGCTGTTTTTT. Protein product: CASSLVAGPNTGELFF.

This sequence joins TRBV29-1 and TRBJ2-5; D remains unclear. The CDR3 is 11 amino acids. With 4 bases removed from V and 5 bases from J, the gap between germline ends came to 8 bases. Germline V lookup: CDR1 SQVTM, CDR2 ANQGSEA. CDR3 sequence (DNA): TGCAGCGTTGGTACTCGGGAGACCCAGTACTTC. It codes for CSVGTRETQYF.

The chain joins TRBV7-2 to TRBJ2-3; 8 bases fit TRBD2. Germline CDR1 reads SGHTA; CDR2 reads FQGNSA. The V gene end was trimmed by 5 bases and the J gene end by 1 base; junction bases not matched to a gene: 5. The CDR3 covers 15 residues. The CDR3 coding sequence is TGTGCCAGCAGCCCCGCACTAGCGGGCACAGATACGCAGTATTTT. Its protein is CASSPALAGTDTQYF. Variable domain in full (rest from reference TRBV7-2 and TRBJ2-3): GAGVSQSPSNKVTEKGKDVELRCDPISGHTALYWYRQSLGQGLEFLIYFQGNSAPDKSGLPSDRFSAERTGGSVSTLTIQRTQQEDSAVYLCASSPALAGTDTQYFGPGTRLTVL.

This clone has just one count. The chain carries TRBV11-2 and TRBJ1-3, with D unresolved. From germline, CDR1 is SGHAT and CDR2 FQNNGV. The CDR3 contains 15 residues. V was trimmed by 5 bases and J by 3 bases, leaving 14 bases between them. DNA of the CDR3: TGTGCCAGCAGCCCTGACGGAGGTAGTGGAAACACCATATATTTT. Its protein product is CASSPDGGSGNTIYF.

CDR3 bases: TGTGCCAGCAGCTCAGTAGGAGGGACAGGGGTCTACGAGCAGTACTTC. Its translation is CASSSVGGTGVYEQYF. The chain links TRBV11-2 to TRBJ2-7; 10 positions agree with TRBD1. The CDR3 totals 16 residues. The V and J ends lost 4 bases and 3 bases, in that order; junction bases with no gene match: 9. The V gene's germline CDR1 is SGHAT and CDR2 FQNNGV.

The rearrangement uses TRBV5-4 and TRBJ2-1; D is possibly TRBD2 (5 bases). With 0 bases removed from V and 3 bases from J, the gap between germline ends came to 13 bases. The CDR3 has 16 amino acids. Germline CDR1 reads SGHNT; CDR2 reads YYREEE (reference sequence). CDR3 in amino acids: CASSLAGGGNYNEQFF. CDR3 sequence (DNA): TGTGCCAGCAGCTTGGCCGGTGGAGGAAACTACAATGAGCAGTTCTTC.

This chain joins TRBV3-1 (or the pseudogene TRBV3-2) and TRBJ2-7, with D possibly being TRBD1 (5 bases). The CDR3 is 14 residues long. V was clipped by 1 base and J by 2 bases, with 9 bases between them. CDR1 is LGHDT, CDR2 YNNKEL, per germline (reference sequence). CDR3 in amino acids: CASSQGTPTYEQYF. CDR3 DNA: TGTGCCAGCAGCCAAGGGACACCGACCTACGAGCAGTACTTC.

A single count supports this clone. This chain links TRBV27 with TRBJ2-3, with 7 bases lining up with TRBD1. This CDR3 contains 14 residues. After removal of 10 bases from V and 2 bases from J, the junction contained 9 bases not matched to a gene. Germline assignment: CDR1 MNHEY and CDR2 SMNVEV (reference sequence). The CDR3 sequence is CATRSQGITDTQYF. DNA of the CDR3: TGTGCCACCAGGTCACAGGGGATCACAGATACGCAGTATTTT.

The chain joins TRBV10-3 to TRBJ2-2; 12 bases map to TRBD2. The germline V gene has CDR1 ENHRY and CDR2 SYGVKD. The CDR3 totals 18 residues. Trimming cost V 1 base and J 5 bases; bases outside gene matches: 8. The CDR3 reads CAISEFASGRAWTGELFF. The CDR3 nucleotides are TGTGCCATCAGTGAGTTCGCTAGCGGGAGGGCCTGGACCGGGGAGCTGTTTTTT.

The chain recombines TRBV28 with TRBJ2-7; 9 bases agree with TRBD2. Per the germline V gene, CDR1 is MDHEN and CDR2 is SYDVKM. The CDR3 has 15 residues. The trim removed 4 bases at V and 4 bases at J, leaving 8 bases unmatched. The CDR3 here is CASSSVGLADYEQYF. CDR3 DNA sequence: TGTGCCAGCAGTTCCGTGGGACTAGCAGATTACGAGCAGTACTTC.

The chain combines TRBV6-5 with TRBJ2-1; D unresolved. Trimming shortened V by 8 bases and J by 10 bases, and 12 bases separated the two germline ends. The germline V gene encodes CDR1 MNHEY and CDR2 SVGAGI. The CDR3 runs 11 residues. CDR3 bases: TGTGCCAGCGAGCAGCGTAACGAGCAGTTCTTC. Translated, it gives CASEQRNEQFF.

This clone is a singleton in its sample. The chain couples TRBV2 to TRBJ1-1, with TRBD1 as a possible D gene (6 bases). There are 14 residues in the CDR3. Germline CDR1 reads SNHLY; CDR2 reads FYNNEI. The V gene lost 7 bases and the J gene lost 2 bases, with 14 bases spanning the gap. The CDR3 loop is CASTKNRDNTEAFF. The DNA for the CDR3 is TGTGCCAGCACCAAAAACAGGGATAACACTGAAGCTTTCTTT.

The DNA of the CDR3 is TGTGCCAGCAGCGTAGCGGGAGGGCGAACGGTGATGCAGTATTTT. This encodes CASSVAGGRTVMQYF. This sequence joins TRBV9 and TRBJ2-3, with 8 bases matching TRBD2. Germline CDR1 reads SGDLS; CDR2 reads YYNGEE. V trimming: 0 bases; J trimming: 11 bases; junction bases outside the gene matches: 11. This CDR3 spans 15 amino acids.

The chain uses TRBV6-5 and TRBJ2-5; 7 bases are a match to TRBD1. J gave up 2 bases and V 0 bases, and 3 bases lay outside the gene matches. Germline values: CDR1 MNHEY, CDR2 SVGAGI. The CDR3 totals 15 residues. CDR3 nucleotides: TGTGCCAGCAGTTACTCCAGGGACAGACAAGAGACCCAGTACTTC. Its translation is CASSYSRDRQETQYF.

The V call is TRBV19, the J call TRBJ2-3, with 10 bases matching TRBD2. Germline lookup yields CDR1 LNHDA and CDR2 SQIVND (reference sequence). The CDR3 sequence is 18 residues long. V dropped 8 bases and J dropped 0; count of bases not matched to a gene: 14. CDR3 in amino acids: CASSGETSGHPSTDTQYF. The CDR3 bases are TGTGCCAGTTCAGGGGAGACTAGCGGGCACCCCAGCACAGATACGCAGTATTTT.

There are a few counts of this clone. The rearrangement links TRBV3-1 (or the pseudogene TRBV3-2) to TRBJ2-1; 10 positions agree with TRBD1. CDR1 is LGHDT and CDR2 is YNNKEL in the germline V gene (reference sequence). The CDR3 has 15 residues. J was trimmed by 9 bases and V by 1 base; bases with no gene match: 6. CDR3 amino acids: CASSQGDRGTREQFF. The CDR3 DNA reads TGTGCCAGCAGCCAAGGGGACAGGGGAACTCGTGAGCAGTTCTTC.

The chain links TRBV6-5 to TRBJ1-1; unclear D gene. V gave up 0 bases and J gave up 1 base, with 12 bases separating them. CDR3 length: 16 amino acids. The germline CDR1 and CDR2 sequences are MNHEY and SVGAGI. CDR3 bases: TGTGCCAGCAGTTACTCGTCTGAGGGAGCGAACACTGAAGCTTTCTTT. It translates to CASSYSSEGANTEAFF.

The gene calls are TRBV5-4 and TRBJ2-5, with D possibly matching TRBD1 (6 bases). The V end lost 4 bases, the J end lost 5 bases, and 15 bases lay between the germline ends. This CDR3 spans 14 amino acids. Germline values: CDR1 SGHNT, CDR2 YYREEE (reference sequence). The CDR3 protein is CASSLGPRGETQYF. The CDR3 bases are TGTGCCAGCAGCCTCGGTCCTAGGGGGGAGACCCAGTACTTC.

The chain recombines TRBV5-1 with TRBJ2-6, with D tentatively TRBD1 (5 bases). Germline V gene sequence: CDR1 SGHRS, CDR2 YFSETQ. V was cut by 7 bases and J by 0 bases, with 23 bases left in between. The CDR3 has 19 residues. The CDR3 protein is CASAREAQGLNSGANVLTF. For the CDR3, the DNA is TGCGCCAGCGCTCGTGAGGCCCAGGGTTTGAACTCTGGGGCCAACGTCCTGACTTTC.

V and J are TRBV7-2 and TRBJ1-2; 7 bases are shared with TRBD1. The length of the CDR3 is 13 residues. Germline assignment: CDR1 SGHTA and CDR2 FQGNSA. V dropped 5 bases and J dropped 8; count of bases not matched to a gene: 8. This CDR3 reads CASSPRDSHGYTF. The CDR3 DNA is TGTGCCAGCAGCCCCCGGGACAGTCACGGCTACACCTTC.